This T cell receptor beta chain was found in a study of blood T cell repertoires in COVID-19. The CDR3 has 15 residues. V lost 6 bases and J 6 bases, leaving 15 bases between the germline ends. From germline, CDR1 is MDHEN and CDR2 SYDVKM. The table came from immunoSEQ multiplex PCR; TCRdb's copy has only in-frame clones and leaves some out. Found here are roughly 190,000 clones, about 83% of them singletons; the top ten hold about 5.1%. Sequenced material: peripheral blood. The clonotype comes from a woman in her seventies with active or convalescent COVID-19. This chain connects TRBV28 to TRBJ1-6; D is ambiguous. CDR3 loop: CASSLTRAGNSPLHF. The DNA for the CDR3 is TGTGCCAGCAGCCTGACTAGGGCCGGTAATTCACCCCTCCACTTT.